The subject of this entry is one T cell receptor (beta chain). This entry belongs to a study of control samples from healthy donors and cancer patients. Germline V gives CDR1 MNHEY, CDR2 SVGAGI. The CDR3 is 16 residues long. V lost 4 bases to trimming and J lost 3 bases; unmatched junction nucleotides: 6. Libraries were prepared by immunoSEQ multiplex PCR; TCRdb keeps only in-frame clonotypes and omits some of them. The data show some 130,000 clones, with 92% seen just once and approximately 2% held by the top ten. The rearrangement joins TRBV6-5 to TRBJ2-1, with TRBD2 matching over 10 bases. The origin of this receptor is a woman between 45 and 65 years old in good health. The specimen was blood. The CDR3 nucleotides read TGTGCCAGCAGTTCCAAACTAGCGGGAATCTACAATGAGCAGTTCTTC. It codes for CASSSKLAGIYNEQFF.